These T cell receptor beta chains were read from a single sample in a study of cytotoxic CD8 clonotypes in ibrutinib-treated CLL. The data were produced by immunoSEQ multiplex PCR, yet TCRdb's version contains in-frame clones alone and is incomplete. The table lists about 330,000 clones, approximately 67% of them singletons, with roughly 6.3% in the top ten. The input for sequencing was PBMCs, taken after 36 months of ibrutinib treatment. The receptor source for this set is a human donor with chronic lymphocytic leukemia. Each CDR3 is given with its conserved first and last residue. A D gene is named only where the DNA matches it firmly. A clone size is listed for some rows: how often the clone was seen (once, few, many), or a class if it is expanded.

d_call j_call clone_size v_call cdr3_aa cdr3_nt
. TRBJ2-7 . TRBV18 CASSPHRLNYEQYF TGTGCCAGCTCACCACACCGGTTAAACTACGAGCAGTACTTC
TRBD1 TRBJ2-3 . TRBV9 CASSVDQGASTDTQYF TGTGCCAGCAGCGTAGACCAGGGGGCTAGCACAGATACGCAGTATTTT
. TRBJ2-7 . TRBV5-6 CASSLAYGWEQYF TGTGCCAGCAGCTTGGCCTATGGGTGGGAGCAGTACTTC
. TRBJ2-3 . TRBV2 CASRALPGYSDTQYF TGTGCCAGCAGAGCCCTTCCAGGGTATTCAGATACGCAGTATTTT
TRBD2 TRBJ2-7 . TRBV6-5 CASSFNSGNPPYEQYF TGTGCCAGCAGTTTCAATAGCGGGAACCCTCCCTACGAGCAGTACTTC
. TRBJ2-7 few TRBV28 CASSLFGGRVYEQYF TGTGCCAGCAGTTTATTTGGGGGGCGGGTTTACGAGCAGTACTTC
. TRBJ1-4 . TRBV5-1 CASRPDGGWGVNEKLFF TGCGCCAGCCGTCCTGACGGGGGGTGGGGCGTAAATGAAAAACTGTTTTTT
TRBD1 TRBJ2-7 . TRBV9 CASSSGTGGYEQYF TGTGCCAGCAGTTCCGGGACAGGGGGATACGAGCAGTACTTC
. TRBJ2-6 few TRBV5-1 CASSSRGGAGANVLTF TGCGCCAGCAGCTCCAGGGGAGGCGCCGGGGCCAACGTCCTGACTTTC
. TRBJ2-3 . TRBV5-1 CASSSPVMDTQYF TGCGCCAGCAGCTCCCCAGTCATGGATACGCAGTATTTT
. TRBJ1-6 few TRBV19 CASSSYGGDLNSPLHF TGTGCCAGTAGTAGTTACGGGGGAGACCTTAATTCACCCCTCCACTTT
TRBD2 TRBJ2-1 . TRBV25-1 CASSDGLAGVEQFF TGTGCCAGCAGTGATGGTTTAGCGGGAGTTGAGCAGTTCTTC
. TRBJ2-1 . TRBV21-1 CASSTGRGLDNEQFF TGTGCCAGCAGTACCGGTCGTGGACTCGACAATGAGCAGTTCTTC
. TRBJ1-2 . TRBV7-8 CASSLQGRYGYTF TGTGCCAGCAGCTTACAGGGGAGGTATGGCTACACCTTC
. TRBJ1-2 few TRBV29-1 CSVELSGDYGYTF TGCAGCGTTGAATTAAGCGGAGACTATGGCTACACCTTC
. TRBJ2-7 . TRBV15 CATSRGSTYEQYF TGTGCCACCAGCAGAGGGAGTACCTACGAGCAGTACTTC
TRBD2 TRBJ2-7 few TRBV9 CASSAGLAATYEQYF TGTGCCAGCAGCGCGGGACTAGCGGCGACCTACGAGCAGTACTTC
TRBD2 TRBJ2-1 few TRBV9 CASSFPSGRAGNEQFF TGTGCCAGCAGCTTTCCTAGCGGGAGGGCCGGTAATGAGCAGTTCTTC
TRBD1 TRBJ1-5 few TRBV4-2 CASSSGTGGNQPQHF TGTGCCAGCAGCTCCGGGACAGGGGGGAATCAGCCCCAGCATTTT
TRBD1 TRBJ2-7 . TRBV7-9 CASSLRDSSYEQYF TGTGCCAGCAGCCTTCGGGACAGCTCCTACGAGCAGTACTTC
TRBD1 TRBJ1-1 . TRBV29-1 CSVELGATGMNTEAFF TGCAGCGTTGAACTTGGGGCGACAGGGATGAACACTGAAGCTTTCTTT
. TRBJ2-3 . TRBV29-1 CSVEDVAGTDTQYF TGCAGCGTTGAAGATGTAGCAGGGACAGATACGCAGTATTTT
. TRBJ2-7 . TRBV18 CASSPSGHYEQYF TGTGCCAGCTCACCGTCGGGACACTACGAGCAGTACTTC
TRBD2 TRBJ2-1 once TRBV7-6 CASSSELAGAYNEQFF TGTGCCAGCAGCTCCGAACTAGCGGGAGCTTACAATGAGCAGTTCTTC
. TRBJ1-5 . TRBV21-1 CASSKRQTGNNQPQHF TGTGCCAGCAGCAAAAGGCAGACCGGGAACAATCAGCCCCAGCATTTT